The rows below give T cell receptor beta chains drawn from one sample of a study of OX40 agonist ivuxolimab in advanced cancers. Using immunoSEQ multiplex PCR, the repertoire was profiled, and TCRdb retains in-frame clones only, with some absent. The table shows under 60,000 clones, with approximately 91% occurring only once. Source: CD4+ or CD8+ T cells sorted from blood, taken in a trial of the OX40 agonist ivuxolimab. The source of these receptors is an adult with an advanced solid tumor such as melanoma, head and neck, liver or kidney cancer. Each CDR3 is given with its conserved first and last residue. The D gene is left open where the match is weak. For some rows the clone size is stated as once, few or many, or as a class when expanded; others skip it.

-	13	TRBJ2-5	once	TRBV18	CASSLLDAETQYF	TGTGCCAGCTCACTGCTGGATGCAGAGACCCAGTACTTC
TRBD2	14	TRBJ2-1	-	TRBV10-2	CASSTGTSYNEQFF	TGCGCCAGCAGTACCGGGACTAGCTACAATGAGCAGTTCTTC
-	14	TRBJ2-1	-	TRBV2	CASSVLGGPDEQFF	TGTGCCAGCAGTGTCTTAGGAGGGCCGGATGAGCAGTTCTTC
TRBD1	12	TRBJ2-3	-	TRBV10-2	CASRQGADTQYF	TGCGCCAGCAGGCAGGGGGCAGATACGCAGTATTTT
TRBD1	15	TRBJ2-1	-	TRBV6-4	CASSIGTGGNNEQFF	TGTGCCAGCAGTATCGGGACAGGGGGCAACAATGAGCAGTTCTTC
TRBD1	13	TRBJ2-1	-	TRBV11-2	CASGTGGYNEQFF	TGTGCCAGTGGGACAGGGGGTTACAATGAGCAGTTCTTC
-	16	TRBJ1-1	once	TRBV14	CASRVPGPKGRTEAFF	TGTGCCAGCAGAGTCCCGGGACCAAAAGGGCGCACTGAAGCTTTCTTT
-	17	TRBJ2-1	-	TRBV4-2	CASSQDVAPRSYNEQFF	TGTGCCAGCAGCCAAGATGTAGCGCCCCGCTCCTACAATGAGCAGTTCTTC
TRBD1	15	TRBJ1-1	-	TRBV7-2	CASSPMQGARTEAFF	TGTGCCAGCAGCCCAATGCAGGGGGCGAGGACTGAAGCTTTCTTT
TRBD2	14	TRBJ2-3	-	TRBV9	CASSKAGVTDTQYF	TGTGCCAGCAGCAAAGCGGGAGTTACAGATACGCAGTATTTT
TRBD2	19	TRBJ2-3	-	TRBV11-3	CASSLSGWLAGGRADTQYF	TGTGCCAGCAGCTTGTCCGGATGGCTAGCGGGAGGGAGGGCAGATACGCAGTATTTT
TRBD1	14	TRBJ2-3	-	TRBV2	CASTSTGGTDTQYF	TGTGCCAGCACCTCGACAGGGGGAACAGATACGCAGTATTTT
-	16	TRBJ2-1	-	TRBV5-6	CASSGPRGVLNNEQFF	TGTGCCAGCAGCGGGCCAAGGGGGGTTCTAAACAATGAGCAGTTCTTC
-	16	TRBJ2-3	once	TRBV6-1	CASSDPPGTSTDTQYF	TGTGCCAGCAGTGATCCTCCGGGGACTAGCACAGATACGCAGTATTTT
-	12	TRBJ1-5	few	TRBV5-4	CASSLEDQPQHF	TGTGCCAGCAGCTTGGAGGATCAGCCCCAGCATTTT
-	13	TRBJ1-5	-	TRBV6-1	CASGQIVNQPQHF	TGTGCCAGTGGACAGATCGTTAATCAGCCCCAGCATTTT
TRBD1	16	TRBJ1-5	-	TRBV6-1	CASSVNFDRGHQPQHF	TGTGCCAGCAGTGTCAATTTTGACAGGGGGCATCAGCCCCAGCATTTT
-	18	TRBJ2-1	once	TRBV19	CASSLTSAQSTAYNEQFF	TGTGCCAGTAGTCTTACTAGTGCCCAAAGTACGGCCTACAATGAGCAGTTCTTC
TRBD1	15	TRBJ1-1	-	TRBV18	CASSSQGVLNTEAFF	TGTGCCAGCTCATCCCAGGGGGTTTTGAACACTGAAGCTTTCTTT
TRBD2	15	TRBJ2-2	once	TRBV9	CASSPSGGNTGELFF	TGTGCCAGCAGCCCTAGCGGGGGGAACACCGGGGAGCTGTTTTTT
-	12	TRBJ2-2	-	TRBV11-3	CASSLYTGELFF	TGTGCCAGCAGCTTATATACGGGGGAGCTGTTTTTT
-	14	TRBJ2-7	-	TRBV18	CASSPQDFGYEQYF	TGTGCCAGCTCACCCCAAGATTTTGGGTACGAGCAGTACTTC
-	15	TRBJ2-5	-	TRBV10-3	CAISENADYQETQYF	TGTGCCATCAGTGAGAATGCAGACTACCAAGAGACCCAGTACTTC
-	13	TRBJ1-1	-	TRBV5-6	CASSFMDNTEAFF	TGTGCCAGCAGCTTTATGGACAATACTGAAGCTTTCTTT
-	14	TRBJ1-1	-	TRBV27	CASSLTFLNTEAFF	TGTGCCAGCAGTTTGACATTCCTGAACACTGAAGCTTTCTTT
TRBD2	15	TRBJ2-7	-	TRBV9	CASSGGLAGSYEQYF	TGTGCCAGCAGCGGCGGACTAGCGGGGTCCTACGAGCAGTACTTC
-	15	TRBJ2-6	-	TRBV5-4	CASSFSGGGANVLTF	TGTGCCAGCAGCTTCTCCGGGGGTGGGGCCAACGTCCTGACTTTC
-	12	TRBJ1-2	-	TRBV2	CASLRSFYGYTF	TGTGCCAGTTTACGTAGTTTCTATGGCTACACCTTC
-	14	TRBJ2-1	-	TRBV10-1	CASSDSSSYNEQFF	TGCGCCAGCAGTGACTCGAGCTCCTACAATGAGCAGTTCTTC
TRBD2	18	TRBJ2-1	-	TRBV19	CATDGEGRTSGSYNEQFF	TGTGCCACCGACGGTGAGGGGAGGACTAGCGGGAGCTACAATGAGCAGTTCTTC
-	14	TRBJ2-7	-	TRBV5-1	CASKGRQDSYEQYF	TGCGCCAGCAAGGGGAGACAAGACTCCTACGAGCAGTACTTC
-	13	TRBJ2-5	-	TRBV11-3	CASSVSHKETQYF	TGTGCCAGCAGCGTAAGCCACAAAGAGACCCAGTACTTC
TRBD1	16	TRBJ1-2	-	TRBV6-6	CASSYSIGGSNYGYTF	TGTGCCAGCAGTTACTCGATAGGGGGCTCTAACTATGGCTACACCTTC
-	11	TRBJ2-1	-	TRBV5-1	CASSPGGEQFF	TGCGCCAGCAGCCCGGGTGGTGAGCAGTTCTTC
-	13	TRBJ1-2	-	TRBV14	CASSLQDTYGYTF	TGTGCCAGCAGCCTACAGGATACCTATGGCTACACCTTC
-	15	TRBJ2-3	-	TRBV7-9	CASSPQGANTDTQYF	TGTGCCAGCAGCCCACAGGGAGCTAACACAGATACGCAGTATTTT
-	14	TRBJ1-1	-	TRBV6-1	CASSEAIENTEAFF	TGTGCCAGCAGTGAAGCGATAGAAAACACTGAAGCTTTCTTT
TRBD1	14	TRBJ2-2	-	TRBV6-1	CASMEQGDTGELFF	TGTGCCAGCATGGAACAGGGGGACACCGGGGAGCTGTTTTTT
TRBD1	16	TRBJ2-7	-	TRBV7-8	CASSLDRDRGLYEQYF	TGTGCCAGCAGCTTAGATCGGGACAGGGGGCTATACGAGCAGTACTTC
-	14	TRBJ2-7	-	TRBV25-1	CASSVGRGDYEQYF	TGTGCCAGCAGCGTCGGGCGAGGGGACTACGAGCAGTACTTC
TRBD1	16	TRBJ2-7	-	TRBV4-1	CASSQNEGTGPHEQYF	TGCGCCAGCAGCCAGAACGAGGGGACAGGACCCCACGAGCAGTACTTC
TRBD2	16	TRBJ2-5	-	TRBV6-1	CASSEASLAGQETQYF	TGTGCCAGCAGTGAAGCGTCACTAGCGGGGCAAGAGACCCAGTACTTC
TRBD2	17	TRBJ2-2	-	TRBV13	CASSLAGTSGNTGELFF	TGTGCCAGCAGCTTAGCGGGGACTAGCGGAAACACCGGGGAGCTGTTTTTT
TRBD2	14	TRBJ2-7	-	TRBV18	CASSPLGGSYEQYF	TGTGCCAGCTCACCACTTGGCGGGAGCTACGAGCAGTACTTC
TRBD2	14	TRBJ2-1	-	TRBV7-6	CASSLTSGYNEQFF	TGTGCCAGCAGCTTAACTAGCGGTTACAATGAGCAGTTCTTC
-	13	TRBJ2-1	-	TRBV13	CASSLGQYNEQFF	TGTGCCAGCAGCTTAGGGCAGTACAATGAGCAGTTCTTC
-	14	TRBJ2-5	-	TRBV6-5	CASSPRLGGETQYF	TGTGCCAGCAGTCCTCGACTAGGGGGGGAGACCCAGTACTTC